The 16 T cell receptor beta chains presented below share a single source sample, sequenced in a study of blood T cell repertoires in COVID-19. TCRdb's copy holds only in-frame clones and misses some; the assay was immunoSEQ multiplex PCR. Here the sample spans under 65,000 clones, more than 80% being singletons. Sequences were obtained from peripheral blood. The source of these receptors is a man aged 55 to 69 with acute or convalescent COVID-19.

The chain joins TRBV29-1 to TRBJ2-1; D unresolved. The CDR3 loop spans 12 amino acids. Germline V CDR1 and CDR2: SQVTM, ANQGSEA. Here the CDR3 reads CTYSDAVNEQFF. In DNA form, the CDR3 reads TGCACCTATTCCGATGCCGTCAATGAGCAGTTCTTC.

The rearrangement joins TRBV29-1 to TRBJ1-2; D may be TRBD1 (6 bases). The V gene lost 6 bases and the J gene lost 4 bases, with 15 bases spanning the gap. There are 13 residues in the CDR3. Germline loops: CDR1 SQVTM, CDR2 ANQGSEA. CDR3 sequence: CSVTGQRGYGYTF. The CDR3 nucleotides are TGCAGCGTCACTGGACAGAGGGGCTATGGCTACACCTTC. Drawing the rest from reference TRBV29-1 and TRBJ1-2, the complete variable domain is SAVISQKPSRDICQRGTSLTIQCQVDSQVTMMFWYRQQPGQSLTLIATANQGSEATYESGFVIDKFPISRPNLTFSTLTVSNMSPEDSSIYLCSVTGQRGYGYTFGSGTRLTVV.

V and J are TRBV27 and TRBJ1-2, with 11 bases that match TRBD1. J gave up 8 bases and V 5 bases, and 7 bases lay outside the gene matches. The CDR3 contains 14 residues. Germline lookup yields CDR1 MNHEY and CDR2 SMNVEV (reference sequence). The CDR3 region is CASSPSWTGGGYTF. The DNA for the CDR3 is TGTGCCAGCAGTCCATCCTGGACAGGGGGCGGCTACACCTTC.

This sequence joins TRBV9 and TRBJ2-1; 8 bases match TRBD2. The ends lost 2 bases at V and 0 bases at J; junction bases unmatched: 7. Germline V gene sequence: CDR1 SGDLS, CDR2 YYNGEE. The CDR3 sequence is 17 residues long. CDR3 protein: CASSVGLALSSYNEQFF. The CDR3 bases are TGTGCCAGCAGCGTCGGACTAGCCCTAAGCTCCTACAATGAGCAGTTCTTC.

The rearrangement uses TRBV5-1 and TRBJ1-1, with D possibly TRBD1 on 6 matching bases. Per germline, CDR1 SGHRS and CDR2 YFSETQ. V was clipped by 2 bases and J by 4 bases, with 12 bases between them. The CDR3 covers 14 residues. CDR3 DNA sequence: TGCGCCAGCAGCTTCAGGGGTTTCGGCACTGAAGCTTTCTTT. The encoded protein is CASSFRGFGTEAFF.

The chain combines TRBV19 with TRBJ2-3; 8 nucleotides agree with TRBD1. Germline CDR1 is LNHDA and CDR2 is SQIVND (reference sequence). The length of the CDR3 is 17 residues. With V trimmed by 6 bases and J by 1 base, 12 bases remained unmatched. CDR3 in amino acids: CASSNLEGTGGTDTQYF. DNA for the CDR3: TGTGCCAGTAGCAACCTGGAAGGGACAGGCGGCACAGATACGCAGTATTTT. Supplemented by reference TRBV19 and TRBJ2-3, the full variable domain reads DGGITQSPKYLFRKEGQNVTLSCEQNLNHDAMYWYRQDPGQGLRLIYYSQIVNDFQKGDIAEGYSVSREKKESFPLTVTSAQKNPTAFYLCASSNLEGTGGTDTQYFGPGTRLTVL.

The chain couples TRBV7-9 to TRBJ1-4, with TRBD1 identical over 9 bases. Germline values: CDR1 SEHNR, CDR2 FQNEAQ (reference sequence). CDR3 length: 15 amino acids. V shed 3 bases and J 5 bases; nucleotides not matched to a gene: 4. CDR3 sequence reads: CASSFTGGANEKLFF. As DNA, the CDR3 is TGTGCCAGCAGCTTTACAGGGGGCGCGAATGAAAAACTGTTTTTT.

This chain connects TRBV10-3 to TRBJ1-6; TRBD1 is a possible D gene (5 bases). Germline V gene data show CDR1 as ENHRY and CDR2 as SYGVKD. The CDR3 runs 14 residues. The ends were cut back, 3 bases at V and 8 bases at J, with 11 bases in the middle. The CDR3 reads CAISDLGLDSPLHF. The DNA of the CDR3 is TGTGCCATCAGTGACCTGGGACTCGATTCACCCCTCCACTTT.

The V and J genes are TRBV5-1 and TRBJ2-2; 9 positions match TRBD2. This CDR3 has 18 residues. The junction had 14 bases not matched to a gene; V was cut back by 4 bases and J by 4 bases. From germline, CDR1 is SGHRS and CDR2 YFSETQ. The CDR3 sequence is CASSPRDSGSSTTGELFF. The CDR3 DNA is TGCGCCAGCAGCCCCCGCGATAGCGGGAGCAGTACCACCGGGGAGCTGTTTTTT. The full variable domain, its missing parts supplied by reference TRBV5-1 and TRBJ2-2, is KAGVTQTPRYLIKTRGQQVTLSCSPISGHRSVSWYQQTPGQGLQFLFEYFSETQRNKGNFPGRFSGRQFSNSRSEMNVSTLELGDSALYLCASSPRDSGSSTTGELFFGEGSRLTVL.

In its sample, this clone was seen once. The rearrangement links TRBV19 to TRBJ2-2; TRBD1 might be the D (6 bases). Trimming cost V 1 base and J 6 bases, with 12 bases left between them. Germline CDR1 LNHDA, CDR2 SQIVND (reference sequence). The CDR3 totals 15 residues. The CDR3 spells CASSIGAQGSGELFF. The CDR3 nucleotides read TGTGCCAGTAGTATAGGAGCGCAGGGGTCCGGGGAGCTGTTTTTT.

This chain joins TRBV15 and TRBJ1-6; no definite D call. CDR3 length equals 16 residues. The V and J ends lost 0 bases and 10 bases respectively, with 16 bases between them. The germline gives CDR1 LNHNV, CDR2 YYDKDF (reference sequence). For the CDR3, the DNA is TGTGCCACCAGCAGAGATCTCGGCGGTGCCGGCTCACCCCTCCACTTT. Protein sequence: CATSRDLGGAGSPLHF. Complete variable domain (other parts from reference TRBV15 and TRBJ1-6): DAMVIQNPRYQVTQFGKPVTLSCSQTLNHNVMYWYQQKSSQAPKLLFHYYDKDFNNEADTPDNFQSRRPNTSFCFLDIRSPGLGDTAMYLCATSRDLGGAGSPLHFGNGTRLTVT.

This clone was detected once. This rearrangement joins TRBV5-1 to TRBJ1-2, with D possibly TRBD1 on 6 matching bases. Per germline, CDR1 SGHRS and CDR2 YFSETQ. CDR3 length: 14 amino acids. With 4 bases removed from V and 4 bases from J, the gap between germline ends came to 14 bases. The CDR3 region has the DNA TGCGCCAGCAGCCCCAACAGGGACGGCTATGGCTACACCTTC. Its translation is CASSPNRDGYGYTF.

The chain combines TRBV4-1 with TRBJ1-2; 9 positions match TRBD1. This CDR3 spans 16 amino acids. Germline trimming cut 1 base from V and 2 bases from J; bases unmatched to any gene: 5. The germline V gene has CDR1 MGHRA and CDR2 YSYEKL. CDR3 bases: TGCGCCAGCAGCCAAGGCCGGGGACAGGGAAACTATGGCTACACCTTC. Protein product: CASSQGRGQGNYGYTF.

This clone was detected only once. The chain links TRBV19 to TRBJ2-1; 9 nucleotides match TRBD2. The CDR3 has 15 residues. The germline V gene encodes CDR1 LNHDA and CDR2 SQIVND (reference sequence). The V gene end was trimmed by 5 bases and the J gene end by 1 base; junction bases not matched to a gene: 3. In DNA, the CDR3 is TGTGCCAGTAGTTTAGCGGGAGTGTCCTACAATGAGCAGTTCTTC. This gives the protein CASSLAGVSYNEQFF.

The V and J genes are TRBV10-3 and TRBJ2-2, with 12 bases lining up with TRBD1. V shed 9 bases and J 7 bases; nucleotides not matched to a gene: 9. The CDR3 consists of 15 residues. Looked up from germline, CDR1 is ENHRY and CDR2 is SYGVKD. The CDR3 loop reads CAIRPGQGAVGELFF. CDR3 nucleotides: TGTGCCATTAGGCCGGGACAGGGGGCCGTCGGGGAGCTGTTTTTT.

This chain links TRBV30 with TRBJ2-5; TRBD1 matches 8 bases. This CDR3 spans 14 amino acids. V trimming: 3 bases; J trimming: 4 bases; junction bases outside the gene matches: 7. CDR1 GTSNPN and CDR2 SVGIG come from the germline V gene (reference sequence). The CDR3 reads CAWRGGQGGETQYF. The CDR3 nucleotides are TGTGCCTGGAGGGGCGGACAGGGTGGAGAGACCCAGTACTTC. The variable domain in full, with the rest retrieved from reference TRBV30 and TRBJ2-5, is SQTIHQWPATLVQPVGSPLSLECTVEGTSNPNLYWYRQAAGRGLQLLFYSVGIGQISSEVPQNLSASRPQDRQFILSSKKLLLSDSGFYLCAWRGGQGGETQYFGPGTRLLVL.